The 10 T cell receptor beta chains reported below all come from one sample, sequenced in a study of PD-L1 blockade in urothelial cancer. Clones were read by immunoSEQ multiplex PCR, and TCRdb kept only the in-frame ones, dropping some. This table holds roughly 120,000 clones, about four fifths found once. Time point noted: pretreatment peripheral blood. The input for sequencing was PBMCs, taken around atezolizumab (anti-PD-L1) treatment. These receptor sequences come from a man aged 45-65 years with urothelial cancer.

The chain couples TRBV6-1 to TRBJ2-5; D unresolved. Trimming shortened V by 4 bases and J by 5 bases, and 14 bases separated the two germline ends. CDR1 is MNHNS and CDR2 is SASEGT in the germline V gene. This CDR3 is built from 14 residues. The CDR3 DNA sequence: TGTGCCAGCAGTGCAAGCAGGCATCTCGAGACCCAGTACTTC. Translated: CASSASRHLETQYF.

This rearrangement joins TRBV28 to TRBJ2-1; 11 nucleotides match TRBD2. With 5 bases clipped from V and 6 bases from J, the junction kept 6 bases outside the gene matches. Germline CDR1 and CDR2: MDHEN and SYDVKM. The CDR3 consists of 15 residues. The CDR3 DNA reads as TGTGCCAGCAGTCGCCGCCTAGCGGGAGGCAATGAGCAGTTCTTC. It encodes CASSRRLAGGNEQFF.

The chain is built from TRBV9 and TRBJ2-1; 9 positions agree with TRBD1. From germline, CDR1 is SGDLS and CDR2 YYNGEE. This CDR3 has 15 amino acids. J gave up 10 bases and V 3 bases, and 11 bases lay outside the gene matches. The CDR3 DNA reads TGTGCCAGCAGCGAGGGGGACAGGGTTCCCGTGGAGCAGTTCTTC. Its protein product is CASSEGDRVPVEQFF.

The chain links TRBV5-1 to TRBJ2-1, with a weak D call TRBD2 (6 bases). Trimming stripped 5 bases from V and 0 bases from J, with 15 bases between. Germline V gene sequence: CDR1 SGHRS, CDR2 YFSETQ. The length of the CDR3 is 16 residues. The CDR3 here is CASSASAGGSYNEQFF. The DNA of the CDR3 is TGCGCCAGCAGTGCCTCAGCGGGCGGCTCCTACAATGAGCAGTTCTTC.

The chain is built from TRBV12-2 and TRBJ2-7; whether TRBD2, the table's D call, matches the DNA was not checked. TRBV12-2 is described as a pseudogene. The length of the CDR3 is 15 residues. For the CDR3, the DNA is TGTGCAAGTCGCGCCGGGACTAGGGCCCCCTACGAGCAGTACTTC. Its translation: CASRAGTRAPYEQYF.

The chain has TRBV6-4 and TRBJ2-7; maybe TRBD1 (6 bases). The J call is uncertain, as TRBJ2-1 better fits the DNA end. Germline V gene sequence: CDR1 MRHNA, CDR2 SNTAGT. The CDR3 contains 14 residues. CDR3 nucleotide sequence: TGTGCCAGCAGTGTAAACAGGGCAGTGAATGAGCAGTTCTTC. Amino acids: CASSVNRAVNEQFF.

The J gene is TRBJ2-7, the V gene TRBV5-8, with D perhaps matching TRBD1 (6 bases). The CDR3 is made up of 15 amino acids. CDR1 and CDR2 (germline): SGHTS, YDEGEE. Between the trimmed V and J ends, which lost 3 bases and 6 bases, there was a span of 19 bases. This CDR3 reads CASSSPRYRVGEQYF. CDR3 coding DNA: TGTGCCAGCAGCTCACCGCGGTACAGGGTAGGCGAGCAGTACTTC.

The rearrangement joins TRBV15 to TRBJ1-6, with TRBD1 matching over 9 bases. The length of the CDR3 is 17 residues. V lost 2 bases and J lost 4; bases outside the gene matches: 6. CDR1 and CDR2 from the germline V gene are LNHNV and YYDKDF (reference sequence). CDR3 residues: CATSRQQGAKYNSPLHF. CDR3 in DNA: TGTGCCACCAGCAGACAACAGGGGGCGAAGTATAATTCACCCCTCCACTTT.

The count of this clone is one. V is TRBV7-8 and J is TRBJ2-1; a possible D gene is TRBD2 (7 bases). Germline-derived CDR1 and CDR2 are SGHVS and FQNEAQ. The CDR3 totals 17 residues. V was clipped by 2 bases and J by 3 bases, with 17 bases between them. The CDR3 here is CASSLPRGGGDYNEQFF. In DNA form, the CDR3 reads TGTGCCAGCAGCTTACCCCGGGGAGGGGGGGACTACAATGAGCAGTTCTTC.

This clone qualifies as medium-sized (0.01 to 0.1%). The V gene is TRBV5-1, the J gene TRBJ1-4; 7 bases match TRBD1. The V segment lost 2 bases and the J segment 7 bases; nucleotides outside the gene matches: 8. This CDR3 region has 15 residues. Germline assignment: CDR1 SGHRS and CDR2 YFSETQ. In DNA form, the CDR3 reads TGCGCCAGCAGCTTTCTGGGACAGCCAATTGAAAAACTGTTTTTT. Protein: CASSFLGQPIEKLFF.